This T cell receptor beta chain originates from a study of cytomegalovirus exposure and HLA in healthy donors (dated 2017 in TCRdb). General notes on the study: In an earlier analysis of about 560 of the donors, about 270 Gb of sequence data and 90 million to 130 million unique TCR beta sequences from some 170 million T cells were reported. Roughly 290 gigabases of sequencing data and 75 million to 85 million unique TCR sequences made up an early release that covered over 550 HLA-typed donors. Among the roughly 380 genotyped donors, approximately 81% belonged to the genetic ancestry cluster associated with self-reported Caucasian donors. The aim of the study was to test whether cataloging public T cell receptors could identify signatures of past pathogen exposure. The T cell repertoires of 666 subjects were profiled by immunosequencing and related to cytomegalovirus serostatus. A separate validation cohort of approximately 130 different subjects was used in addition to the approximately 670-subject first cohort. The study combined high-throughput TCR immunosequencing, statistical association of individual TCRs with disease status, and machine learning to predict cytomegalovirus infection status. To study patterns of TCR occurrence, a later analysis re-analyzed previously published TCR beta repertoires from more than 550 donors and added high-resolution HLA genotyping. In the later analysis, no new phenotypic data were used to find candidate immune exposures; instead, reliance was placed on TCR beta sequences and their occurrence across donors. An earlier analysis of more than 450 of the donors used high-throughput TCR beta sequencing to judge whether each TCR beta V gene segment behaved as functional or pseudogenic. Donor age, sex, ethnicity and CMV serostatus were collected together with the repertoire data. In a later genetic analysis, genome-wide SNP genotypes for about three fifths of the roughly 670 donors were used, and that subset was treated as a discovery cohort. Every repertoire in the discovery cohort had been generated on one and the same sequencing platform. Both class I and class II loci were covered by HLA typing, at four-digit resolution. Typing coverage varied by locus: about 620-630 donors for A, B, C, DRB1 and DQB1; under 550 for DQA1; around 610 for DPA1; 400 to 480 for DPB1. About five DR-DQ haplotypes were handled as single units for association and clustering, since linkage in the cohort was strong. Among 398 genotyped donors of the cohort, an average of approximately 240,000 unique TCR beta nucleotide sequences were sequenced per donor, around 20% of them non-productive.

Study-level results and caveats: A later analysis reported that several top co-occurrence clusters appeared linked to parvovirus B19, influenza, CMV and Epstein-Barr virus. In a later genetic analysis, a missense DCLRE1C variant was associated with V-gene and J-gene trimming of TCR beta chains, and the association was replicated in an independent cohort. A cluster of highly shared sequence variants was judged likely to be a technical artifact of the sequencing pipeline. It was suggested by the authors that the approach could potentially be generalized to other disease states and immunological phenotypes. Because counts were too low, roughly 16 rarely observed V segments, including chromosome 9 orphons, were excluded from the earlier analysis of 500 to 700 of the donors. Three of the identified cytomegalovirus-associated TCR beta chains were confirmed in vitro to be specific for cytomegalovirus antigens. When HLA alleles, especially DR and DQ, strongly co-occurred, attributing TCR associations to individual alleles was difficult. Compared with the roughly 700-donor mean, donors in an Asian-associated ancestry cluster had fewer N-insertions in productive TCRs, according to a later genetic analysis. According to a later analysis, most CMV-associated TCR beta chains appeared to be HLA-restricted, and the HLA associations seemed to be driven largely by CMV exposure. For the cohort, immune exposure information was limited to CMV serostatus. Roughly uniform sequencing depth across donors was assumed in presence/absence analyses, although this assumption may not hold. In a later analysis, about 16,000 TCR beta sequences were associated with specific HLA alleles at a false discovery rate of 0.05. Because HLA typing was unavailable for some donors at each locus, only the typed subset was used in association tests. Linkage disequilibrium might explain the correlated functional status among segregating V segments, but an unknown experimental factor could not be ruled out. A later analysis found that TCR association rates varied across HLA loci, with DRB1 alleles showing the most associated TCRs and HLA-C alleles the fewest. In both the original and validation cohorts, the classifier was reported to diagnose cytomegalovirus status with high specificity and sensitivity. Across donors, most TCR sequences were observed very rarely, whereas some public TCRs were present in many individuals. A later analysis found that HLA-associated TCR beta chains were more clonally expanded and had lower generation probabilities than equally common non-associated chains. A further reported finding was that TCR beta sequences accurately predicted the HLA-A and HLA-B alleles for most subjects in the first cohort. Broadly in line with IMGT annotations, most TCR beta V segments showed up in productive rearrangements about 87% or about 30% of the time in an earlier analysis of approximately 640 of the donors. Some IMGT-functional V segments, including TRBV6-2 and TRBV6-3, could not be distinguished by the 87-base-pair reads and were therefore excluded. The study listed 150 to 200 TCR beta chains as associated with cytomegalovirus. The cohort was sequenced for TCR beta chains only, and without alpha or paired-chain data the features that could be detected were limited.

The CDR3, cysteine through phenylalanine, is 16 amino acids long. The entry retains the CDR3 DNA only, 48 bases that are in frame from base 1. The CDR1 and CDR2 encoded by the germline V gene are MDHEN and SYDVKM. The V end loses 5 bases and the J end loses 7 bases, and a stretch of 21 bases separates them. Library construction relied on the immunoSEQ multiplex PCR assay. For the multiplex PCR, a mixture combining 60 forward primers for TCR Vbeta segments and 13 reverse primers for TCR Jbeta segments was used. The CDR3 region of rearranged TCR beta genes was amplified from genomic DNA with a multiplex PCR assay. On the Illumina HiSeq System, the amplified TCR beta libraries were sequenced as 87-base-pair reads. Per the authors' processing: A later analysis counted approximately 84 million unique TCR beta chains across the 666 repertoires, and 9 million to 14 million of these chains were shared by at least two donors. Raw reads were error-corrected and collapsed into unique sequences with a nearest-neighbor algorithm that merged closely related sequences to remove PCR and sequencing errors. Alignment of CDR3 sequences to IMGT reference sequences was used to assign V, D and J gene segments. For a sequence to be retained, a match of at least six nucleotides was required to both a V gene segment and a J gene segment. Rearrangements were called productive when the CDR3 lacked stop codons and stayed in frame with V and J; all others were non-productive. Following IMGT convention, CDR3 was defined as the stretch from the second conserved V-encoded cysteine up to the conserved J-encoded phenylalanine. Sequences without an unambiguous match to a single V gene segment were excluded from the earlier analysis of several hundred of the donors. An earlier analysis of about 590 of the donors classified V segments as functional when productive rearrangements were above 56.7% and as segregating when the standard deviation between donors was above 5%. A statistical classification framework was developed to diagnose cytomegalovirus status using the catalog of TCR beta chain sequences. In a later analysis, V and J genes were assigned by comparing TCR nucleotide sequences against IMGT/GENE-DB human TR gene sequences. A later analysis assigned CDR3 sequences and most-parsimonious VDJ recombination scenarios with the TCRdist pipeline. In a later analysis, every TCR beta chain was defined by the combination of its CDR3 amino acid sequence and its V-gene family, and reads without a unique V-gene family were dropped. To address suspected cross-contamination and a sequencing artifact, a later analysis removed over 500 highly shared, low-generation-probability nucleotide sequences. For each public chain, a later analysis derived a clonal expansion index from normalized ranks of inferred template counts within each repertoire. A later analysis computed generation probabilities with a VDJ recombination model fitted to out-of-frame rearrangements, and checked the results against IGoR. A later analysis scored TCR-TCR, TCR-HLA and TCR-CMV co-occurrence with hypergeometric tests, applying a repertoire-size bias correction to TCR pairs. In a later analysis, false discovery rates were estimated by permuting HLA or CMV assignments 20 times. In a later analysis, co-occurring TCRs were grouped with DBSCAN, and TCRdist sequence similarity was added when clustering was performed within HLA-allele-positive subsets. Repertoires with fewer than 30,000 or more than 120,000 public chains were left out of co-occurrence clustering, as were five repertoires with anomalous nucleotide sharing. TCRdb mirrors the immuneACCESS table, restricted to in-frame sequences. Some clones are absent from its copies; in checked studies, under half trace to an unresolved V gene, and the reason for the others is unknown. Clonal size and the V and J genes are those of that table, whereas D and trimming came from the DNA. Across this sample there are more than 65,000 clones, with around 76% seen only once. The ten largest clones add up to 5.5% to 6% of the sample.

The cohort comprised around 700 healthy bone marrow donors. At the time of sampling, every cohort member was nominally healthy, though immune exposures that went unrecorded were likely present. The donor tested CMV seropositive, placing the donor among the 290 or so seropositive members of the cohort. Every donor gave a peripheral blood sample, and the peripheral blood mononuclear cells from that sample were used for TCR beta sequencing. The Qiagen DNeasy Blood Extraction Kit was used to extract genomic DNA from the blood cell samples. As concerns this clone: Its antigen is still unknown. Base qualities are not recorded, but no much larger clone differs from it by a single base.

The sequence links TRBV28 to TRBJ1-5; the D gene remains uncertain. This receptor was identified in a man aged 18 to 35 in good health and CMV-seropositive. The sequencing sample was made of PBMCs. CDR3 reads: CASSPPLGGTRQPQHF. The DNA sequence follows: TGTGCCAGCAGTCCTCCACTTGGAGGTACCAGACAGCCCCAGCATTTT.